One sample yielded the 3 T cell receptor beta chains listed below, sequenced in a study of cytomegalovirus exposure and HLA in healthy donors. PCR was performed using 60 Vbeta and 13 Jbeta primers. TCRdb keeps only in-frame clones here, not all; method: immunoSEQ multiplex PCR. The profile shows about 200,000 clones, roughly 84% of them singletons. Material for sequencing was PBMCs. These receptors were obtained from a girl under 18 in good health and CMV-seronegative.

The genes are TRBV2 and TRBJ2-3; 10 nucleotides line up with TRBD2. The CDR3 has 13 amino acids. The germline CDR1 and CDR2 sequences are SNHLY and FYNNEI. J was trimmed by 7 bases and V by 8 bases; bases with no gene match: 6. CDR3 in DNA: TGTGCCAGCGGACTAGCGGAGATCCATACGCAGTATTTT. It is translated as CASGLAEIHTQYF. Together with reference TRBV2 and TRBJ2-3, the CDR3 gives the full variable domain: EPEVTQTPSHQVTQMGQEVILRCVPISNHLYFYWYRQILGQKVEFLVSFYNNEISEKSEIFDDQFSVERPDGSNFTLKIRSTKLEDSAMYFCASGLAEIHTQYFGPGTRLTVL.

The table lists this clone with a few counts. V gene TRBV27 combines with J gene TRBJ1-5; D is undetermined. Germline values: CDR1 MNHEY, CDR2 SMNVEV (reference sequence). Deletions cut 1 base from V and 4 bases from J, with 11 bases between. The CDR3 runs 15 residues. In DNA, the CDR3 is TGTGCCAGCAGTTTATTGAGGTTAGTGAATCAGCCCCAGCATTTT. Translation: CASSLLRLVNQPQHF.

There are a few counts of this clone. The CDR3, as DNA: TGTGCCAGCAGCACCGACAGGGGGCGCGAGTCCACCTTC. Its protein product is CASSTDRGRESTF. The chain links TRBV5-4 to TRBJ1-2; 10 nucleotides align to TRBD1. With 4 bases clipped from V and 13 bases from J, the junction kept 10 bases outside the gene matches. CDR1 and CDR2 (germline): SGHNT, YYREEE (reference sequence). This CDR3 contains 13 residues.